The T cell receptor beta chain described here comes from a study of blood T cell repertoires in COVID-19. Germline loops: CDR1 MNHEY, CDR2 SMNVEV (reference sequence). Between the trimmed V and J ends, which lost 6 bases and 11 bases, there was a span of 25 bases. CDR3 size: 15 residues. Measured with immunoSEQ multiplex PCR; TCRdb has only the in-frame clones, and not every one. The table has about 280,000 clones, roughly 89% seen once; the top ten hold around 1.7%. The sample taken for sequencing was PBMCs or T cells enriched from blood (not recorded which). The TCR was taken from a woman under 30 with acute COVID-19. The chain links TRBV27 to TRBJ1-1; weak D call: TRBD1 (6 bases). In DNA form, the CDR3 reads TGTGCCAGCAGGCCTAAAGCCGACAGGTGGCGGTTGGCTTTCTTT. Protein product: CASRPKADRWRLAFF.